This T cell receptor (beta chain) was identified during a study of CD8+ T cells in alopecia areata. The study's findings and limits: Sequencing of scalp samples also captures resident alphabeta T cells of normal skin. Normal scalp showed lower clonality than lesional scalp, especially alopecia totalis/universalis.

On this clone itself: The antigen remains unidentified.

Extraction and reverse transcription of RNA yielded cDNA as the sequencing template. The assay was immunoSEQ multiplex PCR, and TCRdb's table has in-frame clones only and misses some. The sample records approximately 99,000 clones, approximately 63% being singletons. The sample comprised CD8+ T cells sorted from blood. The sequence derives from a human donor in good health.

For the CDR3, the DNA is TGTGCCAGCAGCTTACGAGCGGGGGGAAAGGATGAGCAGTTCTTC. Amino acids: CASSLRAGGKDEQFF. The chain is built from TRBV13 and TRBJ2-1, with TRBD2 matching over 9 bases. The V gene end was trimmed by 2 bases and the J gene end by 8 bases; junction bases not matched to a gene: 7. Germline V gene sequence: CDR1 PRHDT, CDR2 FYEKMQ (reference sequence). This CDR3 comprises 15 residues.